This section outlines one T cell receptor (beta chain) sequence together with its context. How the authors handled the data: Reference gene primer amplification gave nucleated cell count estimates. Sequencing was performed with immunoSEQ multiplex PCR; in TCRdb, only in-frame clones are kept and a portion is missing. V and J calls and clone size are as listed in that table; D and trimming were resolved from the DNA. The table includes 200,000 or so clones, over 75% detected once. The sample originates from a study of blood T cell repertoires in COVID-19. Background on the study: The study drew acute and convalescent COVID-19 samples from the United States, Italy and Spain. In each case, the material was cDNA or gDNA derived from T cells, B-cell-depleted T cells, or PBMCs.

The CDR3 is 18 amino acids. CDR1 SGHNT and CDR2 YYREEE come from the germline V gene (reference sequence). V shed 0 bases, J shed 0 bases, and the junction held 7 bases outside the gene matches. Sequenced material: peripheral blood. The source of this sequence is a human donor with active or convalescent COVID-19. The donor label of this sample is uncertain. This chain links TRBV5-4 with TRBJ2-2; 8 nucleotides match TRBD2. For the CDR3, the DNA is TGTGCCAGCAGCTTGGATCTCGCGGGGGGACCGAACACCGGGGAGCTGTTTTTT. Translation gives CASSLDLAGGPNTGELFF.